These 29 T cell receptor beta chains were all obtained from the same sample, sequenced in a study of T cell repertoires in cytomegalovirus infection. TCRdb processed the reads anew with MiXCR; each CDR3 protein has one entry. This repertoire shows about 130,000 distinct CDR3 sequences, roughly a quarter found once; its top ten account for roughly 35%. These receptors have no known antigen. Sequenced input: PBMCs, sequenced either directly or after in vitro stimulation (not recorded which). These receptors all stem from a human donor in good health (CMV status not recorded). Some clones in this sample may be carry-over from other donors' samples.

This clonotype was seen many times. The gene calls are TRBV29-1 and TRBJ2-7; 7 bases match TRBD2. Per germline, CDR1 SQVTM and CDR2 ANQGSEA. V lost 0 bases, J lost 12 bases, and 8 bases stayed unmatched. The CDR3 is 12 amino acids. The CDR3 sequence is CSVEDRAGGWYF. The CDR3, as DNA: TGCAGCGTTGAAGATCGTGCCGGGGGGTGGTACTTC.

This chain connects TRBV20-1 to TRBJ2-1; 8 nucleotides agree with TRBD2. This CDR3 region has 15 residues. Looked up from germline, CDR1 is DFQATT and CDR2 is SNEGSKA (reference sequence). V shed 3 bases, J shed 0 bases, and the junction held 4 bases outside the gene matches. DNA for the CDR3: TGCAGTGCTAGTGTAAGCGGGAGCTCCTACAATGAGCAGTTCTTC. Protein: CSASVSGSSYNEQFF.

This clonotype was counted at least ten times. The chain joins TRBV7-2 to TRBJ2-7, with D tentatively TRBD2 (6 bases). Germline values: CDR1 SGHTA, CDR2 FQGNSA. V was trimmed by 0 bases and J by 3 bases, leaving 9 bases between them. This CDR3 contains 14 residues. The chain's CDR3 is CASSLAGGIYEQYF. CDR3 sequence (DNA): TGTGCCAGCAGCTTAGCTGGAGGGATCTACGAGCAGTACTTC.

The rearrangement links TRBV12-3 or TRBV12-4 to TRBJ2-5; D is unclear. This CDR3 is 13 amino acids long. The V end lost 3 bases, the J end lost 4 bases, and 9 bases lay between the germline ends. The CDR3 coding sequence is TGTGCCAGCAGTTTTGGGCTAATAGAGACCCAGTACTTC. This encodes CASSFGLIETQYF.

This sequence joins TRBV6-2 or TRBV6-3 and TRBJ2-5, with D unresolved. The CDR3 runs to 14 residues. Trimming took off 5 bases at V and 5 bases at J, with 15 bases between the two ends. The germline V gene has CDR1 MNHEY and CDR2 SVGEGT. DNA of the CDR3: TGTGCCAGCAGTACCACTACGGTCGTGGAGACCCAGTACTTC. This translates into CASSTTTVVETQYF.

There are a few counts of this clonotype. The chain links TRBV7-6 to TRBJ1-4, with 8 bases aligning to TRBD1. Losses at the gene ends were 6 bases for V and 5 bases for J; bases not matched to a gene: 5. This CDR3 has 14 amino acids. CDR1 and CDR2 from the germline V gene are SGHVS and FNYEAQ. The CDR3 protein is CASRWGTGNEKLFF. The CDR3 DNA sequence: TGTGCCAGCAGGTGGGGGACAGGAAATGAAAAACTGTTTTTT.

This clonotype was detected many times. The rearrangement joins TRBV7-2 to TRBJ2-5; maybe TRBD1 (6 bases). Germline lookup yields CDR1 SGHTA and CDR2 FQGNSA. The CDR3 is 13 amino acids. V lost 5 bases and J lost 3, with 10 bases in between. CDR3 bases: TGTGCCAGCAGCAAAAACAGGGAAGAGACCCAGTACTTC. Translation: CASSKNREETQYF.

Ten or more counts support this clonotype. This chain links TRBV7-2 with TRBJ2-7; TRBD2 matches at 15 bases. There are 15 residues in the CDR3. The V segment lost 5 bases and the J segment 5 bases; nucleotides outside the gene matches: 4. Germline assignment: CDR1 SGHTA and CDR2 FQGNSA. The CDR3 nucleotides are TGTGCCAGCAGCCGGACTAGCGGGAGGGCCGACGAGCAGTACGTC. Amino acid sequence: CASSRTSGRADEQYV.

This clonotype was found a few times. The V gene is TRBV19, the J gene TRBJ2-7, with D possibly being TRBD1 (6 bases). The CDR3 contains 14 residues. Trimming removed 3 bases at V and 7 bases at J, with 16 bases between. Per germline, CDR1 LNHDA and CDR2 SQIVND (reference sequence). The CDR3 protein is CASSIGAGVKEQYF. CDR3 nucleotides: TGTGCCAGTAGTATCGGGGCAGGGGTTAAGGAGCAGTACTTC.

The chain links TRBV12-3 or TRBV12-4 to TRBJ2-7; D is uncertain. This CDR3 region has 12 residues. Trimming shortened V by 5 bases and J by 6 bases, and 11 bases separated the two germline ends. CDR3 DNA: TGTGCCAGCAGTCCCCCAATCCTCGAGCAGTACTTC. Amino acids: CASSPPILEQYF.

This clonotype has a handful of counts. The rearrangement joins TRBV5-4 to TRBJ2-5; D could derive from TRBD1 or TRBD2 (5 bases each). Per germline, CDR1 SGHNT and CDR2 YYREEE (reference sequence). Trimming left V 3 bases short and J 2 bases short, with 8 bases between. The CDR3 extends over 13 amino acids. The CDR3 DNA sequence: TGTGCCAGCAGCTGGGACGTACAAGAGACCCAGTACTTC. It encodes CASSWDVQETQYF.

This clonotype was detected ten times or more. The rearrangement links TRBV7-2 to TRBJ2-3; 7 nucleotides line up with TRBD2. The CDR3 length is 16 residues. Germline trimming cut 2 bases from V and 2 bases from J; bases unmatched to any gene: 7. The germline V gene encodes CDR1 SGHTA and CDR2 FQGNSA. CDR3 in DNA: TGTGCCAGCAGCTTATATGCAGGACTAGTCACAGATACGCAGTATTTT. Residues: CASSLYAGLVTDTQYF.

The V call is TRBV6-5, the J call TRBJ2-7; the match to TRBD1 covers 10 bases. Trimming cost V 2 bases and J 2 bases; bases outside gene matches: 3. CDR1 is MNHEY, CDR2 SVGAGI, per germline. The CDR3 is 15 amino acids. CDR3 sequence reads: CASSYAGQGAYEQYF. The CDR3 nucleotides read TGTGCCAGCAGTTACGCAGGACAGGGGGCCTACGAGCAGTACTTC.

V is TRBV2 and J is TRBJ2-5, with 15 bases fitting TRBD2. CDR1 and CDR2 (germline): SNHLY, FYNNEI. V shed 5 bases, J shed 5 bases, and the junction held 6 bases outside the gene matches. CDR3 size: 16 residues. The CDR3 DNA reads as TGTGCCAGCAGTCGGACTAGCGGGAGGGCCTTTGAGACCCAGTACTTC. This sequence encodes CASSRTSGRAFETQYF.

The chain uses TRBV28 and TRBJ1-5; 7 positions agree with TRBD1. V dropped 7 bases and J dropped 1; count of bases not matched to a gene: 7. The CDR3 length is 15 residues. In germline, CDR1 is MDHEN, CDR2 SYDVKM. Here the CDR3 DNA reads TGTGCCAGCAATCAAGGCAGGGGGAGCAATCAGCCCCAGCATTTT. Translation gives CASNQGRGSNQPQHF. Full variable domain (rest looked up from reference TRBV28 and TRBJ1-5): DVKVTQSSRYLVKRTGEKVFLECVQDMDHENMFWYRQDPGLGLRLIYFSYDVKMKEKGDIPEGYSVSREKKERFSLILESASTNQTSMYLCASNQGRGSNQPQHFGDGTRLSIL.

This clonotype showed up many times. J is TRBJ1-5 and V is TRBV5-1; TRBD1 aligns across 11 bases. CDR1 is SGHRS and CDR2 is YFSETQ in the germline V gene. The CDR3 loop spans 15 amino acids. Losses at the gene ends were 4 bases for V and 6 bases for J; bases not matched to a gene: 6. For the CDR3, the DNA is TGCGCCAGCAGCCCGGGACAGGGGGTGCTTCAGCCCCAGCATTTT. Translated, it gives CASSPGQGVLQPQHF. Drawing the rest from reference TRBV5-1 and TRBJ1-5, the complete variable domain is KAGVTQTPRYLIKTRGQQVTLSCSPISGHRSVSWYQQTPGQGLQFLFEYFSETQRNKGNFPGRFSGRQFSNSRSEMNVSTLELGDSALYLCASSPGQGVLQPQHFGDGTRLSIL.

The rearrangement uses TRBV27 and TRBJ2-7; TRBD2 aligns across 8 bases. After removal of 3 bases from V and 6 bases from J, the junction contained 7 bases not matched to a gene. The CDR3 runs 14 residues. Looked up from germline, CDR1 is MNHEY and CDR2 is SMNVEV (reference sequence). The DNA for the CDR3 is TGTGCCAGCAGTTTGTCCGGGACTAGGGGCGAGCAGTACTTC. This sequence encodes CASSLSGTRGEQYF.

This rearrangement joins TRBV7-8 to TRBJ2-1; a possible D gene is TRBD1 (5 bases). The CDR3 loop spans 13 amino acids. V was shortened by 1 base and J by 12 bases, with 13 bases between the two germline ends. Germline-derived CDR1 and CDR2 are SGHVS and FQNEAQ. In DNA, the CDR3 is TGTGCCAGCAGCTTAGAGGACACGTGGGGGCAGTTCTTC. Its translation: CASSLEDTWGQFF.

The chain couples TRBV27 to TRBJ2-1; 9 bases agree with TRBD2. V shed 5 bases, J shed 6 bases, and the junction held 14 bases outside the gene matches. The CDR3 is 17 amino acids. In germline, CDR1 is MNHEY, CDR2 SMNVEV (reference sequence). For the CDR3, the DNA is TGTGCCAGCAGTCCGCCTTCTAGCGGGATGGTTGTCAATGAGCAGTTCTTC. Protein sequence: CASSPPSSGMVVNEQFF.

V is TRBV7-2 and J is TRBJ1-5; D unclear. The CDR3 is made up of 13 amino acids. Germline loops: CDR1 SGHTA, CDR2 FQGNSA. V was pared by 5 bases and J by 5 bases, with 10 bases between. The chain's CDR3 is CASSRTSHQPQHF. The CDR3 nucleotides are TGTGCCAGCAGCCGTACCTCGCATCAGCCCCAGCATTTT.

This clonotype was detected many times. The V gene is TRBV4-1, the J gene TRBJ1-2; weak D call: TRBD1 (5 bases). In germline, CDR1 is MGHRA, CDR2 YSYEKL. CDR3 length: 17 amino acids. V was cut by 2 bases and J by 4 bases, with 20 bases left in between. This CDR3 is CASSQLDMGFSRYGYTF. The CDR3 DNA sequence: TGCGCCAGCAGCCAACTGGACATGGGATTCAGCCGCTATGGCTACACCTTC.

The table lists this clonotype with a few counts. The chain carries TRBV19 and TRBJ1-1; D is unresolved. This CDR3 spans 14 amino acids. In germline, CDR1 is LNHDA, CDR2 SQIVND (reference sequence). With 4 bases removed from V and 5 bases from J, the gap between germline ends came to 14 bases. CDR3 DNA sequence: TGTGCCAGTAGTAAGAACAGCCGAAGGACTGAAGCTTTCTTT. It is translated as CASSKNSRRTEAFF.

As concerns this clonotype: This sequence may be a read error, since a much larger clone differs from it by one base. The chain is built from TRBV7-2 and TRBJ2-3; D is uncertain. CDR1 and CDR2 (germline): SGHTA, FQGNSA. This CDR3 comprises 15 residues. The CDR3 nucleotides are TGTGCCAGCAGCTACCTCGCGGCCTTCACAGATACGGAGTATTTT. This translates into CASSYLAAFTDTEYF.

The chain links TRBV11-3 to TRBJ2-2; 12 bases agree with TRBD2. Unmatched junction bases numbered 5, after V lost 5 bases and J lost 4 bases. This CDR3 has 16 amino acids. Germline CDR1 is SGHNT and CDR2 is YENEEA. CDR3 sequence: CASSPGLAGFTGELFF. The CDR3 region has the DNA TGTGCCAGCAGCCCGGGACTAGCGGGTTTCACCGGGGAGCTGTTTTTT.

This clonotype was found a few times. The chain couples TRBV6-6 to TRBJ2-1; maybe TRBD2 (6 bases). The germline V gene encodes CDR1 MNHNY and CDR2 SVGAGI (reference sequence). The CDR3 consists of 16 residues. Trimming took 2 bases from V and 2 from J, leaving 13 bases between them. The CDR3 loop reads CASSYLSSAAYNEQFF. The CDR3 DNA reads as TGTGCCAGCAGTTACCTCTCTAGCGCGGCCTACAATGAGCAGTTCTTC.

This clonotype occurred many times. This chain connects TRBV7-2 to TRBJ2-4; tentative D call: TRBD1 (5 bases). Germline CDR1 SGHTA, CDR2 FQGNSA. The CDR3 has 16 residues. The germline V and J ends were trimmed by 1 base and 15 bases, with 25 bases remaining between them. The chain's CDR3 is CASSLEPKGVVEDLYF. The CDR3 DNA follows: TGTGCCAGCAGCTTAGAACCGAAAGGGGTGGTCGAGGATTTGTACTTC.

The chain carries TRBV28 and TRBJ2-7, with 13 positions matching TRBD2. Per the germline V gene, CDR1 is MDHEN and CDR2 is SYDVKM. CDR3 length: 16 amino acids. The trim removed 6 bases at V and 7 bases at J, leaving 12 bases unmatched. The CDR3 protein is CASSSRLAGGHWEQYF. CDR3 nucleotide sequence: TGTGCCAGCAGCTCCCGACTAGCGGGAGGCCATTGGGAGCAGTACTTC.

This clonotype was counted ten times or more. The DNA of the CDR3 is TGTGCCAGCAGCTTTGGGGCGAGATCTAGCACAGATACGCAGTATTTT. It specifies CASSFGARSSTDTQYF. V is TRBV7-2 and J is TRBJ2-3; perhaps TRBD1 as D (5 bases). Germline-derived CDR1 and CDR2 are SGHTA and FQGNSA. The CDR3 contains 16 residues. V lost 3 bases and J lost 0, with 13 bases in between.

The chain employs TRBV7-9 and TRBJ2-1; 8 bases are shared with TRBD2. The V and J ends lost 5 bases and 7 bases, in that order; junction bases with no gene match: 13. CDR3 length: 16 amino acids. CDR1 and CDR2 (germline): SEHNR, FQNEAQ (reference sequence). The CDR3 loop reads CASSPYGSGEGNEQFF. The CDR3 coding sequence is TGTGCCAGCAGCCCCTACGGTAGCGGGGAAGGTAATGAGCAGTTCTTC.